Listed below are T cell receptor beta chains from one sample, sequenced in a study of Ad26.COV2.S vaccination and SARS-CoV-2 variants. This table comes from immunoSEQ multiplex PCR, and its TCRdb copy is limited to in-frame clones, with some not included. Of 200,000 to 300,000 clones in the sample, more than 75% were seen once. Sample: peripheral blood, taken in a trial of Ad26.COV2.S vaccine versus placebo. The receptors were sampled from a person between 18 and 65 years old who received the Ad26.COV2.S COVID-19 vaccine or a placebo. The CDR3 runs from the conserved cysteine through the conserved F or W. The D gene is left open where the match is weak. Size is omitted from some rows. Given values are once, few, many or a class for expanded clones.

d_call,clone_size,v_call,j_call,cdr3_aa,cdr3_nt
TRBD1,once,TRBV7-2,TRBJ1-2,CASSLGTGQGYTF,TGTGCCAGCAGCTTAGGGACAGGGCAGGGCTACACCTTC
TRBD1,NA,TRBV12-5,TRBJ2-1,CASGLAGTGGRQNEQFF,TGTGCTAGTGGTTTGGCTGGGACAGGGGGGAGGCAGAATGAGCAGTTCTTC
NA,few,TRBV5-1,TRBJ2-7,CASSLTVTYEQYF,TGCGCCAGCAGCTTGACCGTTACCTACGAGCAGTACTTC
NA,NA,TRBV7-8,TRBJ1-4,CASSQGPATNEKLFF,TGTGCCAGCAGCCAAGGGCCTGCAACTAATGAAAAACTGTTTTTT
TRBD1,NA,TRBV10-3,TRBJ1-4,CATRQGTNEKLFF,TGTGCCACAAGACAGGGGACAAATGAAAAACTGTTTTTT
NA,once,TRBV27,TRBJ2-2,CASSLTGPNTGELFF,TGTGCCAGCAGTCTCACCGGGCCCAACACCGGGGAGCTGTTTTTT
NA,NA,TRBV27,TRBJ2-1,CASSFNRTRYNEQFF,TGTGCCAGCAGTTTCAACCGTACACGCTACAATGAGCAGTTCTTC
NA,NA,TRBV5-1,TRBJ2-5,CASRLETPRETQYF,TGCGCCAGCCGCCTCGAGACCCCCCGGGAGACCCAGTACTTC
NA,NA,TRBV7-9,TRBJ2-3,CASSSRTGSVMTDTQYF,TGTGCCAGCAGCTCGAGGACCGGTAGCGTGATGACAGATACGCAGTATTTT
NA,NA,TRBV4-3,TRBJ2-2,CASSQVQGVTGELFF,TGCGCCAGCAGCCAAGTACAGGGAGTTACCGGGGAGCTGTTTTTT
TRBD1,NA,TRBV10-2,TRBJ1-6,CASSGRGDSNSPLHF,TGCGCCAGCAGCGGAAGGGGGGACAGTAATTCACCCCTCCACTTT
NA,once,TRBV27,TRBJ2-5,CASRQFAGETQYF,TGTGCCAGCAGACAGTTTGCCGGGGAGACCCAGTACTTC
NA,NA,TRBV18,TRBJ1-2,CASSPIGSSGYTF,TGTGCCAGCTCACCAATCGGGTCTTCGGGCTACACCTTC
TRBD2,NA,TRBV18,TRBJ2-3,CASSPGGVAGLTGADTQYF,TGTGCCAGCTCACCGGGCGGAGTAGCGGGATTAACCGGGGCAGATACGCAGTATTTT
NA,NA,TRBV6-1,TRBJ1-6,CASSELREIRSPLHF,TGTGCCAGCAGTGAGCTGAGGGAGATTAGATCACCCCTCCACTTT
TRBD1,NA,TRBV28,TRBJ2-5,CASSLWIGTGDYETQYF,TGTGCCAGCAGTTTATGGATTGGGACAGGGGATTACGAGACCCAGTACTTC
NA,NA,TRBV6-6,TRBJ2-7,CASSYSMAGSYEQYF,TGTGCCAGCAGTTACTCGATGGCAGGGTCCTACGAGCAGTACTTC
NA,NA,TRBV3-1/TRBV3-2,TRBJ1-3,CASSMTEGNTIYF,TGTGCCAGCAGCATGACAGAGGGAAACACCATATATTTT
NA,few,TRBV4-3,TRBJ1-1,CASSQGRGTSASEAFF,TGCGCCAGCAGCCAGGGACGAGGGACATCAGCATCTGAAGCTTTCTTT
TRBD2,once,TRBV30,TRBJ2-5,CAWSKGTSGGETQYF,TGTGCCTGGAGTAAAGGGACTAGCGGGGGGGAGACCCAGTACTTC
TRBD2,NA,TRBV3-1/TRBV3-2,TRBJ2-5,CVSGGEETQYF,TGTGTAAGCGGGGGCGAAGAGACCCAGTACTTC
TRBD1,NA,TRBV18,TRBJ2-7,CASSQKDRGGHEQYF,TGTGCCAGCTCCCAAAAGGACAGGGGAGGCCACGAGCAGTACTTC
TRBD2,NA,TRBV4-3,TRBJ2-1,CASSQALGGLATQFF,TGCGCCAGCAGCCAAGCCCTTGGGGGACTAGCGACTCAGTTCTTC
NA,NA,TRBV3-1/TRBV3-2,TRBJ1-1,CASSQDGRIGTEAFF,TGTGCCAGCAGCCAAGATGGGAGAATCGGCACTGAAGCTTTCTTT
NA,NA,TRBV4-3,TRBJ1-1,CASSPREGLNTEAFF,TGCGCCAGCAGCCCGCGGGAGGGCCTGAACACTGAAGCTTTCTTT
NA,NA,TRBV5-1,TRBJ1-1,CASSLDRAAWTAFF,TGCGCCAGCAGCTTGGACAGGGCTGCCTGGACGGCTTTCTTT
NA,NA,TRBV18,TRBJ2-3,CASSPIRGTDTQYF,TGTGCCAGCTCACCAATTCGGGGCACAGATACGCAGTATTTT
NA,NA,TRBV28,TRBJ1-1,CASRHGGVGNTEAFF,TGTGCCAGCAGGCACGGTGGAGTCGGGAACACTGAAGCTTTCTTT
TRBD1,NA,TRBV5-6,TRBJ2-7,CASSSWDRGPSYEQYF,TGTGCCAGCAGCTCCTGGGACAGGGGGCCCTCCTACGAGCAGTACTTC
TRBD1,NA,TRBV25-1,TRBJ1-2,CASSHPGQGGYGYTF,TGTGCCAGCAGTCACCCGGGACAGGGCGGATATGGCTACACCTTC
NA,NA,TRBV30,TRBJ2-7,CAWSVHLMEQYF,TGTGCCTGGAGTGTACACCTGATGGAGCAGTACTTC